Detailed here is one TCR beta chain. Next came a second PCR, run for about 7 to 11 cycles, which used a sample-barcoded 5' primer along with a J-beta primer mix. Every molecule of cDNA carried a tag from a template-switch adaptor with 12 random nucleotides. MiXCR, run by TCRdb on the 5' RACE reads, gives a single entry per CDR3 protein. This sample has 1.5 million to 2 million distinct CDR3 sequences, with about 50% found just once. CDR3 length: 16 amino acids. J gave up 4 bases and V 1 base, and 8 bases lay outside the gene matches. Germline CDR1 is LGHDT and CDR2 is YNNKEL (reference sequence). The data stem from a study of blood T cells in healthy people across ages. Collection of 9 to 10 milliliters of peripheral blood was performed for each donor.

Sequencing was done on a sample of blood. V gene TRBV3-1 combines with J gene TRBJ1-1; TRBD1 matches at 8 bases. The receptor was isolated from a woman aged 40 to 49 in good health. CDR3: CASSQAPGQGGTEAFF. The DNA for the CDR3 is TGTGCCAGCAGCCAAGCACCCGGACAGGGTGGCACTGAAGCTTTCTTT. The full variable domain, its missing parts supplied by reference TRBV3-1 and TRBJ1-1, is DTAVSQTPKYLVTQMGNDKSIKCEQNLGHDTMYWYKQDSKKFLKIMFSYNNKELIINETVPNRFSPKSPDKAHLNLHINSLELGDSAVYFCASSQAPGQGGTEAFFGQGTRLTVV.